These 19 T cell receptor beta chains share one sample of origin, sequenced in a study of T cell responses to AZD1222 COVID-19 vaccine. The protocol was immunoSEQ multiplex PCR, while the TCRdb copy is restricted to in-frame clones and leaves out a portion. The data contain roughly 67,000 clones, around 83% of them seen just once; the ten biggest clones take up around 10%. The source was peripheral blood, collected on day 0 of AZD1222 vaccination. The receptor source for this set is an adult in good health.

The gene calls are TRBV12-5 and TRBJ2-1; a weak D match, TRBD1 (5 bases). Germline V gene lookup returns CDR1 LGHNT and CDR2 FRNRAP. V lost 6 bases and J lost 9, with 12 bases in between. This CDR3 has 12 amino acids. This CDR3 is CASGLPRGEQFF. The CDR3 coding sequence is TGTGCTAGTGGCCTGCCAAGGGGTGAGCAGTTCTTC.

The CDR3 DNA sequence: TGTGCCAGCAGCGCAGATACAGGGGGTAGCAGGAACACTGAAGCTTTCTTT. It specifies CASSADTGGSRNTEAFF. This chain joins TRBV7-9 and TRBJ1-1; 8 nucleotides line up with TRBD1. After removal of 5 bases from V and 1 base from J, the junction contained 12 bases not matched to a gene. CDR1 and CDR2 from the germline V gene are SEHNR and FQNEAQ (reference sequence). The CDR3 is 17 amino acids.

The chain joins TRBV11-2 to TRBJ2-7; D is perhaps TRBD1 or TRBD2 (5 bases each). Germline CDR1 and CDR2: SGHAT and FQNNGV. There are 15 residues in the CDR3. Trimming removed 1 base at V and 2 bases at J, with 12 bases between. The CDR3 sequence: CASSLGGATTYEQYF. In nucleotides, the CDR3 is TGTGCCAGCAGCTTAGGAGGGGCCACCACCTACGAGCAGTACTTC.

V and J are TRBV7-2 and TRBJ2-5; D possibly corresponds to TRBD2 (5 bases). CDR3 length equals 14 residues. Germline CDR1 SGHTA, CDR2 FQGNSA. V was pared by 4 bases and J by 5 bases, with 14 bases between. The CDR3: CASSSGRGWETQYF. The CDR3 DNA reads TGTGCCAGCAGCTCGGGCCGCGGGTGGGAGACCCAGTACTTC. The full variable domain, rest sourced from reference TRBV7-2 and TRBJ2-5, is GAGVSQSPSNKVTEKGKDVELRCDPISGHTALYWYRQSLGQGLEFLIYFQGNSAPDKSGLPSDRFSAERTGGSVSTLTIQRTQQEDSAVYLCASSSGRGWETQYFGPGTRLLVL.

The V and J genes are TRBV12-5 and TRBJ2-3; a possible D gene is TRBD2 (5 bases). The germline V and J ends were trimmed by 1 base and 6 bases, with 5 bases remaining between them. The germline gives CDR1 LGHNT, CDR2 FRNRAP. The CDR3 totals 12 residues. CDR3: CASGLGEDTQYF. CDR3 nucleotides: TGTGCTAGTGGTTTGGGGGAGGATACGCAGTATTTT.

The chain combines TRBV5-5 with TRBJ2-3; D is ambiguous. V was cut by 0 bases and J by 0 bases, with 11 bases left in between. The CDR3 runs 16 residues. From germline, CDR1 is SGHKS and CDR2 YYEKEE (reference sequence). CDR3 coding DNA: TGTGCCAGCAGCTTGGTGACCGACATAAGCACAGATACGCAGTATTTT. Its translation: CASSLVTDISTDTQYF. The complete variable domain, with remaining parts taken from reference TRBV5-5 and TRBJ2-3, reads DAGVTQSPTHLIKTRGQQVTLRCSPISGHKSVSWYQQVLGQGPQFIFQYYEKEERGRGNFPDRFSARQFPNYSSELNVNALLLGDSALYLCASSLVTDISTDTQYFGPGTRLTVL.

This clone was recorded a few times. The chain has TRBV7-9 and TRBJ1-5; 9 bases agree with TRBD1. Germline-derived CDR1 and CDR2 are SEHNR and FQNEAQ (reference sequence). This CDR3 comprises 17 residues. With V trimmed by 5 bases and J by 4 bases, 12 bases remained unmatched. The CDR3 spells CASSQGRVTGGNQPQHF. The CDR3 DNA is TGTGCCAGCAGCCAAGGCCGTGTGACAGGGGGAAATCAGCCCCAGCATTTT. Together with reference TRBV7-9 and TRBJ1-5, the CDR3 gives the full variable domain: DTGVSQNPRHKITKRGQNVTFRCDPISEHNRLYWYRQTLGQGPEFLTYFQNEAQLEKSRLLSDRFSAERPKGSFSTLEIQRTEQGDSAMYLCASSQGRVTGGNQPQHFGDGTRLSIL.

J is TRBJ1-3 and V is TRBV28, with no clear D. In germline, CDR1 is MDHEN, CDR2 SYDVKM. This CDR3 is 15 amino acids long. The V end was cut by 6 bases, the J end by 4 bases, with 16 bases between. The CDR3, as DNA: TGTGCCAGCAGACCTCCCAGCCGACTAGGAAACACCATATATTTT. Protein sequence: CASRPPSRLGNTIYF.

The gene calls are TRBV4-1 and TRBJ2-5; TRBD2 matches at 8 bases. Germline CDR1 MGHRA, CDR2 YSYEKL. The CDR3 is made up of 15 amino acids. The J segment lost 5 bases and the V segment lost 1 base, leaving 6 bases of the junction unmatched. CDR3 in amino acids: CASSQVRGGRETQYF. DNA of the CDR3: TGCGCCAGCAGCCAAGTTCGGGGGGGTAGGGAGACCCAGTACTTC.

This clone was detected once. The chain combines TRBV13 with TRBJ2-7; D remains unclear. The V end lost 0 bases, the J end lost 2 bases, and 5 bases lay between the germline ends. Germline-derived CDR1 and CDR2 are PRHDT and FYEKMQ (reference sequence). This CDR3 spans 13 amino acids. The CDR3 is CASSLGRAYEQYF. In nucleotides, the CDR3 is TGTGCCAGCAGCTTAGGCAGAGCCTACGAGCAGTACTTC. Looking up the rest from reference TRBV13 and TRBJ2-7 gives the full variable domain: AAGVIQSPRHLIKEKRETATLKCYPIPRHDTVYWYQQGPGQDPQFLISFYEKMQSDKGSIPDRFSAQQFSDYHSELNMSSLELGDSALYFCASSLGRAYEQYFGPGTRLTVT.

This chain connects TRBV12-3 or TRBV12-4 to TRBJ1-3, with D unresolved. The CDR3 covers 13 residues. The V gene lost 7 bases and the J gene lost 7 bases, with 14 bases spanning the gap. CDR3 DNA sequence: TGTGCCAGCATGCGGGGTCTAGGGAACACCATATATTTT. Amino acids: CASMRGLGNTIYF.

This clone was seen a single time. The chain is built from TRBV5-1 and TRBJ2-3; D unresolved. The CDR3 covers 14 residues. The V end lost 2 bases, the J end lost 3 bases, and 10 bases lay between the germline ends. Germline V lookup: CDR1 SGHRS, CDR2 YFSETQ. CDR3 nucleotide sequence: TGCGCCAGCAGCTTAAGGAGTGTAACAGATACGCAGTATTTT. As protein: CASSLRSVTDTQYF.

The gene calls are TRBV4-1 and TRBJ2-5; TRBD2 matches 15 bases. The V and J ends lost 3 bases and 4 bases, in that order; junction bases with no gene match: 12. This CDR3 spans 19 amino acids. Germline CDR1 reads MGHRA; CDR2 reads YSYEKL. CDR3 protein: CASSHPGLAGGSHRETQYF. CDR3 nucleotides: TGCGCCAGCAGCCATCCGGGACTAGCGGGGGGATCCCACCGAGAGACCCAGTACTTC.

In this sample, this clone turned up a few times. This rearrangement joins TRBV6-5 to TRBJ2-7; D is undetermined. V lost 10 bases, J lost 4 bases, and 14 bases lay in between. This CDR3 is built from 12 residues. The germline V gene has CDR1 MNHEY and CDR2 SVGAGI. In DNA form, the CDR3 reads TGTGCCACCGCGAAGGTCCCTTACGAGCAGTACTTC. Translation: CATAKVPYEQYF.

V gene TRBV18 combines with J gene TRBJ2-1, with 7 bases that match TRBD2. Germline CDR1 and CDR2: KGHSH and LQKENI. The V segment lost 6 bases and the J segment 6 bases; nucleotides outside the gene matches: 8. The CDR3 consists of 14 residues. The CDR3 DNA follows: TGTGCCAGCTCCCCGCCTAGCGGACGCAATGAGCAGTTCTTC. It specifies CASSPPSGRNEQFF. The whole variable domain, filled in from reference TRBV18 and TRBJ2-1, reads NAGVMQNPRHLVRRRGQEARLRCSPMKGHSHVYWYRQLPEEGLKFMVYLQKENIIDESGMPKERFSAEFPKEGPSILRIQQVVRGDSAAYFCASSPPSGRNEQFFGPGTRLTVL.

CDR3 in DNA: TGTGCCAGCAGCTCGGGACCCTATGGAGGAGCTTTCTTT. Protein sequence: CASSSGPYGGAFF. The chain carries TRBV13 and TRBJ1-1; TRBD1 is a possible D gene (5 bases). The CDR3 totals 13 residues. Germline V gene sequence: CDR1 PRHDT, CDR2 FYEKMQ (reference sequence). Trimming took off 4 bases at V and 10 bases at J, with 16 bases between the two ends.

This clone was recorded only once. The CDR3 region is CASSSPPGQGALGKDTQYF. The CDR3 region has the DNA TGTGCCAGTAGTTCCCCTCCGGGACAGGGGGCGCTGGGAAAAGATACGCAGTATTTT. The rearrangement joins TRBV19 to TRBJ2-3; TRBD1 aligns across 12 bases. With 5 bases clipped from V and 5 bases from J, the junction kept 17 bases outside the gene matches. CDR1 and CDR2 (germline): LNHDA, SQIVND (reference sequence). This CDR3 has 19 residues.

This clone was seen just once. The chain uses TRBV9 and TRBJ1-2, with no clear D. V shed 0 bases and J shed 5 bases, with 11 bases lying between them. In germline, CDR1 is SGDLS, CDR2 YYNGEE. This CDR3 is 14 amino acids long. The CDR3 protein is CASSVATPGYGYTF. As DNA, the CDR3 is TGTGCCAGCAGCGTAGCTACTCCGGGGTATGGCTACACCTTC.

The V call is TRBV6-6, the J call TRBJ2-3; D may match TRBD1 or TRBD2 (5 bases each). This CDR3 has 14 amino acids. The V and J ends lost 5 bases and 6 bases respectively, with 15 bases between them. Germline CDR1 MNHNY, CDR2 SVGAGI (reference sequence). The CDR3 coding sequence is TGTGCCAGCAGTAGAACGACCAGGGACGATACGCAGTATTTT. Translated: CASSRTTRDDTQYF.